A selection of T cell receptor beta chains follows, all from one sample in a study of T cells in Graves' hyperthyroidism and ophthalmopathy. From the multiplex PCR reads, TCRdb called clonotypes with MiXCR, one entry per CDR3 protein. This sample has around 760,000 distinct CDR3 sequences; approximately 36% occur once, and the top ten carry around 30%. Input material: blood. These receptors were obtained from a woman aged 40 to 49 with Graves' hyperthyroidism. CDR3s include the opening cysteine and the closing phenylalanine or tryptophan. A D gene is named only where the DNA matches it firmly. A row's size may be missing; if present it is once, few, many or a size class.

abundance,v_gene,d_gene,j_gene,len,CDR3aa,CDR3nt
.,TRBV5-4,TRBD1,TRBJ1-1,14,CASSLGPTGVIAFF,TGTGCCAGCAGCCTAGGACCGACAGGGGTGATCGCTTTCTTT
many,TRBV13,.,TRBJ1-2,12,CATTQGGYGYTF,TGTGCCACTACCCAGGGTGGCTATGGCTACACCTTC
many,TRBV6-1,.,TRBJ2-7,14,CASSAPWGSYEQYF,TGTGCCAGCAGTGCCCCGTGGGGAAGCTACGAGCAGTACTTC
few,TRBV5-1,.,TRBJ1-3,14,CASSGHHSGNTIYF,TGCGCCAGCAGCGGACACCACTCTGGAAACACCATATATTTT
few,TRBV19,.,TRBJ1-5,17,CASSSKTGAGSNQPQHF,TGTGCCAGTAGTAGTAAAACCGGGGCCGGGAGCAATCAGCCCCAGCATTTT
.,TRBV7-6,.,TRBJ2-7,13,CASSPGTQDTQYF,TGTGCCAGCAGCCCCGGGACACAAGATACGCAGTACTTC
.,TRBV20-1,TRBD1,TRBJ1-2,14,CSARDLGQHYGYTF,TGCAGTGCTAGAGATTTGGGACAGCACTATGGCTACACCTTC
.,TRBV3-1,TRBD1,TRBJ1-2,13,CASIGQGANGYTF,TGTGCCAGTATCGGACAGGGGGCGAATGGCTACACCTTC
.,TRBV27,.,TRBJ2-2,13,CASSYRDTGELFF,TGTGCCAGCAGCTACAGGGACACCGGGGAGCTGTTTTTT
many,TRBV12-3/TRBV12-4,.,TRBJ1-3,14,CASSLIGGRNTIYF,TGTGCCAGCAGTTTGATCGGCGGAAGAAACACCATATATTTT
once,TRBV4-1,TRBD1,TRBJ1-5,17,CASSRVDRGRTGQPQHF,TGCGCCAGCAGCCGGGTGGACAGGGGCCGAACAGGGCAGCCCCAGCATTTT
many,TRBV10-3,.,TRBJ2-5,14,CAISTPGTQETQYF,TGTGCCATCAGTACGCCAGGTACACAAGAGACCCAGTACTTC
many,TRBV7-2,.,TRBJ2-5,12,CASKGAQETQYF,TGTGCCAGCAAGGGAGCCCAAGAGACCCAGTACTTC
few,TRBV10-3,TRBD2,TRBJ2-2,15,CAISLSGTNTGELFF,TGTGCCATCAGCCTTAGCGGGACGAACACCGGGGAGCTGTTTTTT
.,TRBV6-5,.,TRBJ1-2,17,CASSYELTPPPNYGYTF,TGTGCCAGCAGTTACGAGTTGACACCCCCTCCTAACTATGGCTACACCTTC
many,TRBV12-3/TRBV12-4,.,TRBJ2-5,14,CASNPAGAQETQYF,TGTGCCAGCAACCCCGCAGGAGCACAAGAGACCCAGTACTTC
few,TRBV4-1,TRBD1,TRBJ2-5,14,CASSRTGIGETQYF,TGCGCCAGCAGCCGGACAGGGATTGGAGAGACCCAGTACTTC
many,TRBV20-1,.,TRBJ1-5,14,CSVPDGTLNQPQHF,TGCAGTGTCCCGGATGGGACCCTCAATCAGCCCCAGCATTTT
.,TRBV24-1,TRBD1,TRBJ2-5,16,CATSDFPTGGAETQYF,TGTGCCACCAGTGATTTTCCTACAGGGGGCGCGGAGACCCAGTACTTC
.,TRBV27,TRBD1,TRBJ1-2,14,CASSAPGTASRYTF,TGTGCCAGCAGCGCCCCCGGGACAGCCTCTCGCTACACCTTC
many,TRBV19,.,TRBJ1-2,13,CASSIGRIYGYTF,TGTGCCAGTAGTATCGGGCGGATCTATGGCTACACCTTC
many,TRBV6-1,TRBD2,TRBJ2-2,14,CASSRSGRPGELFF,TGTGCCAGCAGCCGAAGCGGGAGGCCCGGGGAGCTGTTTTTT
.,TRBV19,.,TRBJ1-5,16,CASSIMGLHSNQPQHF,TGTGCCAGTAGTATAATGGGGCTTCATAGCAATCAGCCCCAGCATTTT
.,TRBV20-1,TRBD1,TRBJ2-5,15,CSARDPQGTWETQYF,TGCAGTGCTAGGGACCCACAGGGGACATGGGAGACCCAGTACTTC
many,TRBV10-3,.,TRBJ1-2,16,CAISESQLTVLDGYTF,TGTGCCATCAGTGAGTCACAACTGACAGTCCTGGATGGCTACACCTTC
.,TRBV7-9,.,TRBJ2-5,14,CASSSLQFQETQYF,TGTGCCAGCAGCTCCCTACAGTTCCAAGAGACCCAGTACTTC
few,TRBV6-5,.,TRBJ2-7,11,CASKELYEQYF,TGTGCCAGCAAGGAGCTCTACGAGCAGTACTTC
many,TRBV19,.,TRBJ1-5,16,CASSKWAGQGSQPQHF,TGTGCCAGTAGTAAATGGGCCGGGCAGGGAAGTCAGCCCCAGCATTTT
many,TRBV20-1,TRBD2,TRBJ2-5,16,CSASSQPGLAGETQYF,TGCAGTGCTAGCTCGCAACCGGGACTAGCGGGAGAGACCCAGTACTTC
many,TRBV29-1,TRBD2,TRBJ2-5,15,CSVQGTSGGQETQYF,TGCAGCGTGCAAGGGACTAGCGGGGGGCAAGAGACCCAGTACTTC
.,TRBV12-3/TRBV12-4,TRBD1,TRBJ1-5,13,CATDRASNQPQHF,TGTGCCACCGACAGGGCTAGCAATCAGCCCCAGCATTTT
many,TRBV10-3,.,TRBJ2-5,13,CAITRDLQETQYF,TGTGCCATCACCCGGGACTTACAAGAGACCCAGTACTTC
.,TRBV7-2,.,TRBJ1-1,15,CASSFGWAEDTEAFF,TGTGCCAGCAGCTTTGGATGGGCGGAGGACACTGAAGCTTTCTTT
many,TRBV20-1,.,TRBJ2-5,14,CSAPSGTWGETQYF,TGCAGTGCTCCCTCTGGGACTTGGGGAGAGACCCAGTACTTC
few,TRBV12-3/TRBV12-4,.,TRBJ1-5,15,CASSLARDSNQPQHF,TGTGCCAGCAGTTTAGCCAGGGATAGCAATCAGCCCCAGCATTTT
many,TRBV7-8,TRBD1,TRBJ1-1,13,CASSLTGDTEAFF,TGTGCCAGCAGCTTGACAGGGGACACTGAAGCTTTCTTT
.,TRBV12-3/TRBV12-4,.,TRBJ1-5,13,CASSLRATQPQHF,TGTGCCAGCAGCTTAAGGGCGACTCAGCCCCAGCATTTT
few,TRBV2,.,TRBJ2-2,13,CASALSAPGELFF,TGTGCCAGCGCCCTGTCCGCCCCCGGGGAGCTGTTTTTT
.,TRBV9,.,TRBJ1-5,15,CASSVDSGPNQPQHF,TGTGCCAGCAGCGTAGATTCCGGACCCAATCAGCCCCAGCATTTT
.,TRBV7-9,TRBD1,TRBJ1-3,16,CASSQDKTGDGNTIYF,TGTGCCAGCAGCCAAGATAAGACAGGGGATGGAAACACCATATATTTT
.,TRBV20-1,TRBD2,TRBJ2-7,15,CSAIPVGGRVHEQYF,TGCAGTGCCATACCGGTGGGCGGGAGGGTCCACGAGCAGTACTTC